This record covers a single T cell receptor beta chain. TCRdb keeps only in-frame clones here, not all; method: immunoSEQ multiplex PCR. The sample yields around 55,000 clones, 90% to 95% seen once. This sample was taken from a study of T cell changes during pregnancy in multiple sclerosis. Germline V gene lookup returns CDR1 MNHNS and CDR2 SASEGT. The CDR3 loop spans 19 amino acids. V was pared by 0 bases and J by 2 bases, with 11 bases of the junction left unmatched. The V call is TRBV6-1, the J call TRBJ1-5; 9 bases fit TRBD1. The sequence was collected from a female donor with multiple sclerosis, enrolled in a pregnancy study. Sequences were derived from CD8+ T cells from peripheral blood mononuclear cells, sampled in the second trimester of pregnancy. The CDR3 DNA reads TGTGCCAGCAGTGAAGCGGTCCCGGGACAGGGTAGAGGCAATCAGCCCCAGCATTTT. It encodes CASSEAVPGQGRGNQPQHF.